The clone carrying this T cell receptor beta chain came up a few times. This sample was taken from a study of cytomegalovirus exposure and HLA in healthy donors. The PCR was carried out with 60 Vbeta primers and 13 Jbeta primers. Repertoires were generated with immunoSEQ multiplex PCR, while TCRdb's copy carries only in-frame clones and drops some. The sample records about 82,000 clones, 65% to 75% being singletons. The germline gives CDR1 KGHSH, CDR2 LQKENI. This CDR3 has 15 residues. With 3 bases clipped from V and 4 bases from J, the junction kept 6 bases outside the gene matches. Input material: PBMCs. The TCR sequence derives from a man in his forties in good health and CMV-seropositive. This chain joins TRBV18 and TRBJ2-7; 10 nucleotides line up with TRBD2. The CDR3 DNA reads TGTGCCAGCTCACCCTCTAGCGGGGGACGGTACGAGCAGTACTTC. Translating it yields CASSPSSGGRYEQYF.